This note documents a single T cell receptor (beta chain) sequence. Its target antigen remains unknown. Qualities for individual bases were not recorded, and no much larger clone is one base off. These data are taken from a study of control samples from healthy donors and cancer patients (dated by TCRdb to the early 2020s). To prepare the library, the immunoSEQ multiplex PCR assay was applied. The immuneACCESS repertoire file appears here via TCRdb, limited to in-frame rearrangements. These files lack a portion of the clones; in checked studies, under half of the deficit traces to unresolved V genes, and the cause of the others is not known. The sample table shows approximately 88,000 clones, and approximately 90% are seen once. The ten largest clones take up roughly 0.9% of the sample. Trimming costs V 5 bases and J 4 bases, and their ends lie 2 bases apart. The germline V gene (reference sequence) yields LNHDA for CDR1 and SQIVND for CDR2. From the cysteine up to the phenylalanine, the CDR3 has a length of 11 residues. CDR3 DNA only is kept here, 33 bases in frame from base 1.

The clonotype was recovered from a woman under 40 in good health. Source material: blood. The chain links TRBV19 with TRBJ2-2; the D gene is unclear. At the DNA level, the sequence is TGTGCCAGTAGTGGCACCGGGGAGCTGTTTTTT. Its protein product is CASSGTGELFF.